These T cell receptor beta chains were read from a single sample in a study of T-cell reconstitution after alpha-beta-depleted transplantation in children. TCRdb passed the PCR reads through MiXCR, listing each CDR3 protein once. The table has about 580,000 distinct CDR3 sequences, approximately 22% seen once. The source material was PBMCs, mostly from graft donor cells, sampled 360 days after TCRalphabeta/CD19-depleted stem cell transplant. The receptor source for this set is a boy less than two years old who had a stem cell transplant for acute myeloid leukemia, so the T cells may come from the graft donor. Each CDR3 is given with its conserved first and last residue. Each record gives: D gene, V gene, J gene, clone size, CDR3 protein, CDR3 DNA. A D gene is named only where the DNA matches it firmly. Where a row states a size, it is once, few, many or the class of an expanded clone; other rows omit it.

NA	TRBV7-2	TRBJ1-2	few	CASIRGGILNYGYTF	TGTGCCAGCATCCGCGGGGGCATACTTAACTATGGCTACACCTTC
NA	TRBV12-3/TRBV12-4	TRBJ1-1	NA	CASRTWPGTEAFF	TGTGCCAGCAGGACCTGGCCTGGGACAGAAGCTTTCTTT
NA	TRBV6-5	TRBJ1-3	NA	CASSYDRTGNTIYF	TGTGCCAGCAGTTACGACAGAACTGGAAACACCATATATTTT
TRBD1	TRBV29-1	TRBJ1-1	once	CSVNRGSTEAFF	TGCAGCGTGAACAGGGGGAGCACTGAAGCTTTCTTT
TRBD1	TRBV3-1	TRBJ1-1	NA	CASSLRGRITEAFF	TGTGCCAGCAGCCTCAGGGGGCGCATCACTGAAGCTTTCTTT
NA	TRBV3-1	TRBJ1-6	few	CASSSGLVESPLHF	TGTGCCAGCAGCTCCGGCCTGGTCGAGTCACCCCTCCACTTT
TRBD2	TRBV12-3/TRBV12-4	TRBJ2-7	few	CASSFQRGRSYEQYF	TGTGCCAGCAGTTTTCAGCGGGGTAGATCCTACGAGCAGTACTTC
NA	TRBV6-2/TRBV6-3	TRBJ2-5	many	CASSALRQVQETQYF	TGTGCCAGCAGTGCCCTAAGACAGGTCCAAGAGACCCAGTACTTC
NA	TRBV4-3	TRBJ2-7	NA	CASSPALDDRSSYEQYF	TGCGCCAGCAGCCCCGCACTAGACGATAGGAGCTCCTACGAGCAGTACTTC
NA	TRBV20-1	TRBJ2-3	NA	CSARIPGAREGTQYF	TGCAGTGCTCGAATACCGGGGGCCCGAGAGGGTACGCAGTATTTT